The sequence of this T cell receptor (beta chain) was determined in a study of STAT5B mutations in CD4+ large granular lymphocyte leukemia. Looking at the study overall: Among healthy donors, a particular HLA allele went with more CDR3 'QG' motifs.

Study-wide results and limits: TRBV06-family usage was enriched in top patient clones (8/27) versus controls (2/35).

Healthy controls were blood donor buffy coats. Germline V gene lookup returns CDR1 MGHDK and CDR2 SYGVNS. With 8 bases clipped from V and 7 bases from J, the junction kept 11 bases outside the gene matches. This CDR3 has 14 amino acids. To note about this clone: Antigen unknown.

Sequencing was at survey level. TCRdb's copy holds only in-frame clones and misses some; the assay was immunoSEQ multiplex PCR. The sample has some 45,000 clones; around 86% are singletons. Sequencing was performed on CD4+ T cells from blood buffy coats. The chain uses TRBV25-1 and TRBJ1-5, with TRBD1 matching 7 bases. The clonotype comes from a human donor in good health. CDR3 bases: TGTGCCAGCTCCCGGACAGGCTCAGGGCAGCCCCAGCATTTT. Translation: CASSRTGSGQPQHF.